This TCR beta chain was captured in a study of shared clonotypes between healthy human individuals. Study-level points and caveats: Sequencing depth was expected to affect clonotype sharing among donors. Generally, naive subsets (rather than memory subsets) showed larger estimated richness.

An approximately 220 ng quantity of DNA, roughly 29,000 T cell genomes, went into the sorted-subset replicate PCRs. Data came from immunoSEQ multiplex PCR; TCRdb stores just in-frame clones and leaves some out. The sample lists 1,400,000 or so clones, just under 99% occurring once. This clone appeared a single time. Its antigen is undetermined. The junction differs from germline at one of its ends, possibly a read error. Naive CD4+ cells were CD45RA-selected; the remaining cells were memory. The sequence was collected from a young man in good health. Sequencing was performed on naive CD4+ T cells sorted from blood. Subset reported: CD45RA+ positively selected.

In nucleotides, the CDR3 is TGTGCCAGCAGGTTAGCGGGAGGCTGGTACGAGCAGTACTTC. It translates to CASRLAGGWYEQYF. This chain links TRBV7-2 with TRBJ2-7; TRBD2 matches 10 bases. The germline V gene has CDR1 SGHTA and CDR2 FQGNSA. This CDR3 contains 14 residues.